The clone carrying this T cell receptor beta chain was observed a handful of times. The target antigen is unknown. One entry per CDR3 protein, called by TCRdb with MiXCR from the 5' RACE reads. The table records hundreds of thousands of distinct CDR3 sequences, around 20% of them present only once. The data stem from a study of T-cell memory formation after mild COVID-19. Study summary: Across donors, TCR clusters were largely donor specific. Study outcomes and limitations: Later expanders leaned toward CD4+, whereas clones contracting from day 15 to 85 were balanced CD4/CD8. Shrinking CD4+ clones were chiefly CM and EM; CD8+ ones were chiefly EMRA.

V trimming: 1 base; J trimming: 6 bases; junction bases outside the gene matches: 15. Germline-derived CDR1 and CDR2 are SGHKS and YYEKEE (reference sequence). The CDR3 length is 18 residues. The chain has TRBV5-5 and TRBJ2-4; 8 nucleotides line up with TRBD2. The specimen was PBMCs or a T cell subset sorted from them (not recorded which). This sequence was found in a man aged 18 to 30 who had mild COVID-19 (a few samples of this study predate the infection). Cell type and time point are not known. The CDR3 here is CASSLRITGGARVNIQYF. The CDR3 DNA is TGTGCCAGCAGCTTGCGGATCACGGGGGGGGCCAGAGTAAACATTCAGTACTTC. Full variable domain (rest looked up from reference TRBV5-5 and TRBJ2-4): DAGVTQSPTHLIKTRGQQVTLRCSPISGHKSVSWYQQVLGQGPQFIFQYYEKEERGRGNFPDRFSARQFPNYSSELNVNALLLGDSALYLCASSLRITGGARVNIQYFGAGTRLSVL.